Included here is one T cell receptor beta chain sequence, with context. Blood specimens came from baseline, cycle 4 day 1, and cycle 7 day 1. These data originate in a study of OX40 agonist ivuxolimab in advanced cancers. V shed 5 bases and J shed 7 bases, with 8 bases lying between them. Germline CDR1 is SGHTA and CDR2 is FQGNSA. The CDR3 is made up of 12 amino acids. Using immunoSEQ multiplex PCR, the repertoire was profiled, and TCRdb retains in-frame clones only, with some absent. The repertoire holds around 100,000 clones, with roughly 89% as singletons. The receptor was derived from an adult with an advanced solid tumor such as melanoma, head and neck, liver or kidney cancer. The rearrangement links TRBV7-2 to TRBJ2-2; D remains unclear. Sequenced material: CD4+ or CD8+ T cells sorted from blood, taken in a trial of the OX40 agonist ivuxolimab. CDR3 nucleotides: TGTGCCAGCAGCATAGTTGGCGGGGAGCTGTTTTTT. It is translated as CASSIVGGELFF.